The rows below give T cell receptor beta chains drawn from one sample of a study of shared T cell receptors in the human thymus. Only in-frame clones appear in the TCRdb table, and some are missing; sequencing was by immunoSEQ multiplex PCR. The repertoire holds approximately 580,000 clones, with around 78% as singletons. These data were also filed under a second study, of human thymus T cells.

The sequenced sample consisted of thymocytes. These receptors originate from a boy in the first two years of life with a congenital heart defect. Each CDR3 is given with its conserved first and last residue. A D gene is named only where the DNA matches it firmly. Size values are once, few and many counts, or a class for expanded clones, and some rows have none.

TRBJ1-2 | - | TRBV7-9 | - | TGTGCCAGCAGCTTCGCAGGGGCGTACTACTATGGCTACACCTTC | CASSFAGAYYYGYTF
TRBJ1-1 | - | TRBV9 | - | TGTGCCAGCAGCGGAGAGGCGTCGAACACTGAAGCTTTCTTT | CASSGEASNTEAFF
TRBJ2-1 | - | TRBV28 | - | TGTGCCAGCAGTTTATTCGTACAGAAGAATGAGCAGTTCTTC | CASSLFVQKNEQFF
TRBJ2-7 | - | TRBV18 | TRBD1 | TGTGCCAGCTCACCCCGACAGGGAGCCTACGAGCAGTACTTC | CASSPRQGAYEQYF
TRBJ2-1 | - | TRBV5-1 | TRBD2 | TGCGCCAGCAGCTTGCCCCTAGCGGGATCTTACAATGAGCAGTTCTTC | CASSLPLAGSYNEQFF
TRBJ1-3 | - | TRBV5-1 | - | TGCGCCAGCAGCTTGGCTGCAGGGTCTGGAAACACCATATATTTT | CASSLAAGSGNTIYF
TRBJ1-2 | - | TRBV23-1 | TRBD1 | TGCGCCAGCAGTCCCGGGACAGGGTCCTATGGCTACACCTTC | CASSPGTGSYGYTF
TRBJ2-1 | few | TRBV9 | TRBD2 | TGTGCCAGCAGCGTCGGACTAGCCCCGGTTATTGAGCAGTTCTTC | CASSVGLAPVIEQFF
TRBJ2-7 | few | TRBV5-1 | - | TGCGCCAGCAGCTTGGCGGGAGAGGAGTACGAGCAGTACTTC | CASSLAGEEYEQYF
TRBJ2-1 | - | TRBV6-5 | - | TGTGCCAGTAGCATCTGTAGGGGCGGCGAGCAGTTCTTC | CASSICRGGEQFF